This T cell receptor (beta chain) was captured in a study of human T cells and chemical hapten exposure. Turning to the study itself: In the roughly 24-week study, patients were dosed weekly with diphenylcyclopropenone on the scalp throughout.

Study-wide results and limits: TCRs exceeding 1 in 1000 frequency stayed unchanged with DPC sensitization. Among expanded TCRs, significantly more large CDR3 similarity clusters formed than among controls.

Germline assignment: CDR1 SGHTA and CDR2 FQGNSA. The CDR3 is 18 residues long. Trimming took 4 bases from V and 0 from J, leaving 20 bases between them. Each CDR3 protein is one row after TCRdb ran MiXCR on the RACE reads. The data hold roughly 43,000 distinct CDR3 sequences, with 8.5% to 10% observed a single time. The sample holds many counts of this clonotype. Its antigen is still unknown. Time point specified: patch test 2, 6 weeks after DPC sensitization. The treatment here: therapeutic diphenylcyclopropenone sensitization with weekly scalp DPC. It was unfractionated whole blood from which total RNA was extracted. Every donor had alopecia and was 18 to 70 years old; all were suitable for DPC.

The TCR comes from a woman aged 25 to 39 with alopecia areata. Some clones in this sample may be carry-over from other donors' samples. The V gene is TRBV7-2, the J gene TRBJ2-3; the D gene is possibly TRBD2 (5 bases). The sequences come from whole blood, collected in connection with sensitization to the hapten diphenylcyclopropenone (DPC). This CDR3 reads CASSSPRLSTPSTDTQYF. The CDR3 bases are TGTGCCAGCAGCTCCCCCCGACTATCTACGCCTAGCACAGATACGCAGTATTTT.